This T cell receptor (beta chain) originates from a study of cytomegalovirus exposure and HLA in healthy donors. The study's findings and limits: Presence/absence analyses supposed approximately even sequencing depth among donors.

Germline CDR1 is SEHNR and CDR2 is FQNEAQ (reference sequence). CDR3 length: 17 amino acids. V lost 1 base, J lost 0 bases, and 13 bases lay in between. Comments on this clone: Its antigen is still unknown.

Amplification used 60 Vbeta primers and 13 Jbeta primers. Assay: immunoSEQ multiplex PCR; the TCRdb copy retains only in-frame clones and omits some. This table holds 100,000 or so clones, 75% to 90% found once. The genes are TRBV7-9 and TRBJ1-3; possible D gene TRBD1, 5 bases. What was sequenced was PBMCs. This sequence originates from a man younger than 40 in good health and CMV-seronegative. Here the CDR3 reads CASSLDPQGFSGNTIYF. CDR3 DNA: TGTGCCAGCAGCTTAGACCCTCAGGGTTTCTCTGGAAACACCATATATTTT. Using reference TRBV7-9 and TRBJ1-3 for the parts outside the CDR3, the full variable domain is DTGVSQNPRHKITKRGQNVTFRCDPISEHNRLYWYRQTLGQGPEFLTYFQNEAQLEKSRLLSDRFSAERPKGSFSTLEIQRTEQGDSAMYLCASSLDPQGFSGNTIYFGEGSWLTVV.